This T cell receptor (beta chain) came from a study of T cell responses to AZD1222 COVID-19 vaccine. Sequencing used immunoSEQ multiplex PCR; TCRdb keeps in-frame clones, though not all of them. The table lists some 200,000 clones, approximately 92% of them singletons. A word on this clone: Its antigen is unidentified.

Germline V gene lookup returns CDR1 SGDLS and CDR2 YYNGEE. The V and J ends lost 0 bases and 7 bases, in that order; junction bases with no gene match: 2. The CDR3 spans 14 residues. Findings and limits, study-wide: Along spike, vaccine-associated CD4 TCRs were found throughout, with dominance at 160-218 and 743-854. Receipt of two AZD1222 doses was followed by a rise in Spike-specific TCR breadth and depth. The sample set comprised mostly white British donors with more females, and clonal diversity was possibly underestimated.

This rearrangement joins TRBV9 to TRBJ2-1; 9 nucleotides line up with TRBD2. This TCR came from an adult who received the MenACWY meningococcal vaccine as a control. The input for sequencing was peripheral blood, taken 28 days after the second dose of the MenACWY control vaccine. In DNA, the CDR3 is TGTGCCAGCAGCGTAGGGGGACTAGCAAATGAGCAGTTCTTC. Translation gives CASSVGGLANEQFF.